These 27 T cell receptor beta chains were sequenced from one sample in a study of neurological immune-mediated disorders. In TCRdb, the 5' RACE reads were re-called with MiXCR into one record per CDR3 protein. Of more than 95,000 distinct CDR3 sequences in the sample, 10% to 14% were seen once. Stated time point: longitudinal time-point 3. Sequencing was carried out using PBMCs. These receptors were taken from a female donor with HTLV-1-associated myelopathy (HAM/TSP).

Turning to this clonotype: A read error may explain this, as a much larger clone is one base away. The chain links TRBV2 to TRBJ2-7, with D perhaps matching TRBD2 (5 bases). Germline CDR1 is SNHLY and CDR2 is FYNNEI. The CDR3 loop spans 13 amino acids. V lost 6 bases, J lost 3 bases, and 12 bases lay in between. The CDR3 loop reads CASRWTEDYEQYF. The CDR3 region has the DNA TGTGCCAGCAGGTGGACGGAGGACTACGAGCAGTACTTC.

This clonotype was counted ten times or more. V usage is TRBV6-5 and J usage is TRBJ1-1; no firm D call. The CDR3 runs 14 residues. The V end was cut by 0 bases, the J end by 3 bases, with 8 bases between. Germline assignment: CDR1 MNHEY and CDR2 SVGAGI. CDR3: CASSYSEGDTEAFF. CDR3 DNA: TGTGCCAGCAGTTACTCGGAGGGTGACACTGAAGCTTTCTTT.

At least ten counts were recorded for this clonotype. This chain uses TRBV6-2 or TRBV6-3 with TRBJ2-7, with D perhaps TRBD1 (5 bases). The germline CDR1 and CDR2 sequences are MNHEY and SVGEGT. The V gene lost 4 bases and the J gene lost 6 bases, with 13 bases spanning the gap. The CDR3 spans 13 residues. This CDR3 reads CASSLTVTGEQYF. The CDR3 nucleotides read TGTGCCAGCAGTTTGACAGTGACGGGCGAGCAGTACTTC.

Concerning this clonotype itself: This may come from a read error, since a much larger clone is one base off. The rearrangement joins TRBV5-1 to TRBJ2-2, with no clear D. The CDR3 is made up of 20 amino acids. The germline gives CDR1 SGHRS, CDR2 YFSETQ. Trimming shortened V by 2 bases and J by 0 bases, and 23 bases separated the two germline ends. Here the CDR3 DNA reads TGCGCCAGCAGCTTTAGGTCTTACCATGGGTTATACGCGAACACCGGGGAGCTGTTTTTT. It encodes CASSFRSYHGLYANTGELFF. The whole variable domain, remainder taken from reference TRBV5-1 and TRBJ2-2, is KAGVTQTPRYLIKTRGQQVTLSCSPISGHRSVSWYQQTPGQGLQFLFEYFSETQRNKGNFPGRFSGRQFSNSRSEMNVSTLELGDSALYLCASSFRSYHGLYANTGELFFGEGSRLTVL.

This clonotype was observed many times. DNA for the CDR3: TGCAGCGTCCAAGTACAGGGTGCCTATGGCTACACCTTC. It specifies CSVQVQGAYGYTF. The chain joins TRBV29-1 to TRBJ1-2; weak D call: TRBD1 (6 bases). The germline CDR1 and CDR2 sequences are SQVTM and ANQGSEA. This CDR3 has 13 amino acids. Trimming left V 6 bases short and J 4 bases short, with 15 bases between.

The chain recombines TRBV20-1 with TRBJ1-6; weak D call: TRBD1 (5 bases). V shed 2 bases and J shed 4 bases, with 15 bases lying between them. The germline V gene encodes CDR1 DFQATT and CDR2 SNEGSKA (reference sequence). The CDR3 has 16 amino acids. This CDR3 is CSARPPGLAYNSPLHF. Here the CDR3 DNA reads TGCAGTGCTAGACCTCCGGGGCTCGCTTATAATTCACCCCTCCACTTT.

This clonotype was seen repeatedly, ten times or more. The chain recombines TRBV18 with TRBJ2-5; D unclear. V was trimmed by 6 bases and J by 2 bases, leaving 13 bases between them. The CDR3 is 14 residues long. The germline V gene has CDR1 KGHSH and CDR2 LQKENI. Written as DNA, the CDR3 is TGTGCCAGCTCCTTAAGTAACAGTCAAGAGACCCAGTACTTC. It codes for CASSLSNSQETQYF.

This clonotype appeared many times. The chain couples TRBV7-2 to TRBJ2-7, with TRBD1 matching over 9 bases. The germline gives CDR1 SGHTA, CDR2 FQGNSA. V lost 1 base, J lost 3 bases, and 4 bases stayed unmatched. The CDR3 totals 15 residues. CDR3 in DNA: TGTGCCAGCAGCTTAGAAGGGACAGGGTACTACGAGCAGTACTTC. Translation: CASSLEGTGYYEQYF.

This clonotype has a count of ten or more. The rearrangement uses TRBV5-6 and TRBJ2-7; maybe TRBD2 (6 bases). This CDR3 contains 16 residues. V lost 4 bases and J 0 bases, leaving 17 bases between the germline ends. CDR1 SGHDT and CDR2 YYEEEE come from the germline V gene. CDR3 nucleotide sequence: TGTGCCAGCAGCCCTATCGGGCGGGGCCACTCCTACGAGCAGTACTTC. Translation: CASSPIGRGHSYEQYF.

Many counts were recorded for this clonotype. In DNA form, the CDR3 reads TGTGCCAGCAGCAACACAGGGGTGGACGGGGAGCTGTTTTTT. It yields the protein CASSNTGVDGELFF. The rearrangement joins TRBV27 to TRBJ2-2; 7 bases align to TRBD1. J lost 7 bases, V lost 6 bases, and 8 bases had no gene match. Germline CDR1 and CDR2: MNHEY and SMNVEV (reference sequence). The CDR3 contains 14 residues.

This clonotype appeared many times. The chain couples TRBV9 to TRBJ1-4; possible D gene TRBD1, 6 bases. Per germline, CDR1 SGDLS and CDR2 YYNGEE. The CDR3 runs to 14 residues. The V end lost 4 bases, the J end lost 5 bases, and 12 bases lay between the germline ends. CDR3 DNA sequence: TGTGCCAGCAGCCCTAGAGGGACAAATGAAAAACTGTTTTTT. Encoded protein: CASSPRGTNEKLFF.

This clonotype was detected ten times or more. V gene TRBV20-1 combines with J gene TRBJ2-3; D may be TRBD1 (5 bases). The length of the CDR3 is 14 residues. The V end was cut by 6 bases, the J end by 2 bases, with 15 bases between. CDR1 DFQATT and CDR2 SNEGSKA come from the germline V gene (reference sequence). CDR3 amino acids: CSAERGRPTDTQYF. Here the CDR3 DNA reads TGCAGTGCCGAAAGGGGTCGCCCCACAGATACGCAGTATTTT.

The table lists this clonotype with many counts. V gene TRBV27 combines with J gene TRBJ1-6; maybe TRBD1 (6 bases). This CDR3 is 14 amino acids long. Trimming removed 8 bases from V and 7 bases from J, with 15 bases in between. The germline gives CDR1 MNHEY, CDR2 SMNVEV (reference sequence). CDR3 protein: CASSLSQGNSPLHF. The CDR3 nucleotides are TGTGCCAGCTCTTTGTCTCAGGGGAATTCACCCCTCCACTTT.

This clonotype was picked up many times. The chain carries TRBV20-1 and TRBJ2-5; 9 bases map to TRBD1. This CDR3 contains 12 residues. Germline V lookup: CDR1 DFQATT, CDR2 SNEGSKA (reference sequence). V shed 7 bases and J 1 base; nucleotides not matched to a gene: 1. In DNA form, the CDR3 reads TGCAGTGGACAGGGGGGCCAAGAGACCCAGTACTTC. This encodes CSGQGGQETQYF.

Ten or more counts support this clonotype. The rearrangement joins TRBV7-2 to TRBJ2-5; D is possibly TRBD2 (7 bases). Trimming shortened V by 3 bases and J by 4 bases, and 12 bases separated the two germline ends. CDR1 SGHTA and CDR2 FQGNSA come from the germline V gene. The CDR3 covers 14 residues. CDR3 sequence (DNA): TGTGCCAGCAGCTTGGGGGGGGGCCGAGAGACCCAGTACTTC. Its translation: CASSLGGGRETQYF.

This clonotype showed up many times. The J gene is TRBJ2-7, the V gene TRBV5-1; maybe TRBD1 (6 bases). The CDR3 is made up of 14 amino acids. The V gene lost 5 bases and the J gene lost 6 bases, with 18 bases spanning the gap. Per the germline V gene, CDR1 is SGHRS and CDR2 is YFSETQ. In nucleotides, the CDR3 is TGCGCCAGCAGGGCCTCCAGGGGTCATAGCGAGCAGTACTTC. This codes for CASRASRGHSEQYF.

This clonotype was seen at least ten times. The chain combines TRBV5-1 with TRBJ1-6; D is ambiguous. With 7 bases removed from V and 4 bases from J, the gap between germline ends came to 9 bases. There are 13 residues in the CDR3. Germline V lookup: CDR1 SGHRS, CDR2 YFSETQ. The CDR3 region is CASRLEYNSPLHF. The CDR3 bases are TGCGCCAGCCGGCTCGAATATAATTCACCCCTCCACTTT.

As regards this clonotype: A junction boundary mismatches the germline segment, possibly from a read error. This chain links TRBV20-1 with TRBJ2-3; D is uncertain. CDR1 and CDR2 (germline): DFQATT, SNEGSKA (reference sequence). The CDR3 contains 14 residues. The chain's CDR3 is CSGRDFGPVSTQYF. Written as DNA, the CDR3 is TGCAGTGGTAGAGATTTCGGGCCAGTGAGTACGCAGTATTTT.

This clonotype was recorded at least ten times. This chain joins TRBV5-1 and TRBJ2-2; D is perhaps TRBD1 (5 bases). Trimming left V 0 bases short and J 2 bases short, with 8 bases between. This CDR3 has 15 amino acids. The V gene's germline CDR1 is SGHRS and CDR2 YFSETQ. For the CDR3, the DNA is TGCGCCAGCAGCTTGGACAGGCGAAACACCGGGGAGCTGTTTTTT. This translates into CASSLDRRNTGELFF.

The rearrangement uses TRBV3-1 and TRBJ1-1, with D possibly TRBD1 on 5 matching bases. The CDR3 has 16 residues. V was clipped by 4 bases and J by 1 base, with 16 bases between them. The germline CDR1 and CDR2 sequences are LGHDT and YNNKEL (reference sequence). The CDR3 is CASSLRTPGPNTEAFF. The CDR3 region has the DNA TGTGCCAGCAGCCTCCGGACACCAGGCCCGAACACTGAAGCTTTCTTT.

This clonotype was seen at least ten times. The chain is built from TRBV20-1 and TRBJ1-5; 8 positions agree with TRBD1. Germline values: CDR1 DFQATT, CDR2 SNEGSKA (reference sequence). The CDR3 length is 14 residues. V shed 6 bases, J shed 2 bases, and the junction held 6 bases outside the gene matches. CDR3 nucleotides: TGCAGTGCGCGGGACAGGCGAGGCAATCAGCCCCAGCATTTT. Its translation: CSARDRRGNQPQHF.

This clonotype was counted many times. V gene TRBV5-1 combines with J gene TRBJ2-7; D unresolved. The V and J ends lost 0 bases and 2 bases respectively, with 6 bases between them. The CDR3 runs 13 residues. Per germline, CDR1 SGHRS and CDR2 YFSETQ. The CDR3 DNA sequence: TGCGCCAGCAGCTTGGAGCTAGCCTACGAGCAGTACTTC. Protein sequence: CASSLELAYEQYF.

Regarding this clonotype: Given a much more abundant clone one base away, this may be a read error. The genes are TRBV20-1 and TRBJ2-3; D is ambiguous. CDR1 DFQATT and CDR2 SNEGSKA come from the germline V gene (reference sequence). The CDR3 has 14 amino acids. CDR3 region: CSAPRQHNTETQYF. The CDR3 DNA sequence: TGCAGTGCTCCCCGACAACACAACACAGAAACGCAGTATTTT.

There are many counts of this clonotype. The chain combines TRBV29-1 with TRBJ2-1; TRBD2 aligns across 7 bases. Germline V gene data show CDR1 as SQVTM and CDR2 as ANQGSEA. Losses at the gene ends were 4 bases for V and 9 bases for J; bases not matched to a gene: 12. The CDR3 consists of 14 residues. This chain's CDR3 is CSVVAGELWGEQFF. The CDR3 region has the DNA TGCAGCGTTGTAGCGGGTGAACTTTGGGGTGAGCAGTTCTTC.

This clonotype was observed many times. V usage is TRBV12-3 or TRBV12-4 and J usage is TRBJ1-5; D is undetermined. This CDR3 is 14 amino acids long. Deletions cut 3 bases from V and 7 bases from J, with 13 bases between. The CDR3 DNA is TGTGCCAGCAGTTTGGGGAGGGTTTGGCAGCCCCAGCATTTT. It specifies CASSLGRVWQPQHF.

This clonotype was counted ten times or more. The J gene is TRBJ1-1, the V gene TRBV5-1; tentatively, D is TRBD1 (5 bases). With 0 bases removed from V and 1 base from J, the gap between germline ends came to 13 bases. In germline, CDR1 is SGHRS, CDR2 YFSETQ. The CDR3 spans 16 residues. CDR3 nucleotides: TGCGCCAGCAGCTTGGAAGGGGTCGGTAGGAACACTGAAGCTTTCTTT. Translated, it gives CASSLEGVGRNTEAFF.

Ten or more counts support this clonotype. CDR3 DNA sequence: TGCGCCAGCAGCTTGCCAGGGAGAATGGCAGATACGCAGTATTTT. Its translation: CASSLPGRMADTQYF. The genes are TRBV5-1 and TRBJ2-3, with D perhaps given as TRBD1 or TRBD2 (5 bases each). CDR1 and CDR2 (germline): SGHRS, YFSETQ. This CDR3 spans 15 amino acids. The V end was cut by 1 base, the J end by 4 bases, with 13 bases between.